These 14 T cell receptor beta chains came from one sample sequenced in a study of T cell responses to AZD1222 COVID-19 vaccine. Sequencing used immunoSEQ multiplex PCR; TCRdb keeps in-frame clones, though not all of them. This sample yields some 160,000 clones, of which roughly 93% are seen a single time; about 1% belongs to the top ten. Specimen: peripheral blood, collected on day 0 of AZD1222 vaccination. The receptors stem from an adult in good health.

The J gene is TRBJ2-3, the V gene TRBV25-1, with 7 bases aligning to TRBD2. This CDR3 is 16 amino acids long. Germline lookup yields CDR1 MGHDK and CDR2 SYGVNS. Unmatched junction bases numbered 12, after V lost 3 bases and J lost 6 bases. In nucleotides, the CDR3 is TGTGCCAGCAGTGATATGGCGGGAGATGCGTTGGATACGCAGTATTTT. As protein: CASSDMAGDALDTQYF.

The chain couples TRBV12-3 or TRBV12-4 to TRBJ2-1; 14 bases line up with TRBD2. The CDR3 covers 13 residues. The J segment lost 12 bases and the V segment lost 5 bases, leaving 3 bases of the junction unmatched. The CDR3 reads CASSRTSGGWQFF. CDR3 sequence (DNA): TGTGCCAGCAGTCGGACTAGCGGGGGGTGGCAGTTCTTC.

This chain joins TRBV18 and TRBJ1-6, with TRBD1 as a possible D gene (6 bases). The length of the CDR3 is 15 residues. Trimming took 3 bases from V and 4 from J, leaving 10 bases between them. Per the germline V gene, CDR1 is KGHSH and CDR2 is LQKENI. The CDR3 nucleotides read TGTGCCAGCTCACCCGTGGGGGCATATAATTCACCCCTCCACTTT. It is translated as CASSPVGAYNSPLHF.

V usage is TRBV7-9 and J usage is TRBJ1-1; D gene unclear. Per the germline V gene, CDR1 is SEHNR and CDR2 is FQNEAQ (reference sequence). This CDR3 comprises 12 residues. Trimming shortened V by 1 base and J by 10 bases, and 10 bases separated the two germline ends. The CDR3 nucleotides are TGTGCCAGCAGCTTAGTGGGCCCGGGAGCTTTCTTT. It specifies CASSLVGPGAFF.

The CDR3 here is CASSPLTGRSSYEQYF. CDR3 bases: TGTGCCAGCTCACCACTGACAGGGAGGAGCTCCTACGAGCAGTACTTC. V is TRBV18 and J is TRBJ2-7; a weak D match, TRBD1 (7 bases). The CDR3 has 16 residues. The germline V and J ends were trimmed by 1 base and 0 bases, with 13 bases remaining between them. Germline V gene data show CDR1 as KGHSH and CDR2 as LQKENI.

The V call is TRBV3-1 (or the pseudogene TRBV3-2), the J call TRBJ1-1, with D maybe TRBD1 (6 bases). The CDR3 consists of 14 residues. Germline loops: CDR1 LGHDT, CDR2 YNNKEL (reference sequence). With 1 base removed from V and 9 bases from J, the gap between germline ends came to 15 bases. CDR3 amino acids: CASSQGNVGGQAFF. In nucleotides, the CDR3 is TGTGCCAGCAGCCAAGGGAATGTGGGGGGGCAAGCTTTCTTT.

The chain couples TRBV7-2 to TRBJ2-3; D is possibly TRBD2 (5 bases). The CDR3 has 13 residues. Germline V gene lookup returns CDR1 SGHTA and CDR2 FQGNSA. Trimming stripped 5 bases from V and 5 bases from J, with 11 bases between. This CDR3 reads CASSPDWGDTQYF. The CDR3 DNA reads as TGTGCCAGCAGCCCGGACTGGGGAGATACGCAGTATTTT.

The V call is TRBV6-9, the J call TRBJ1-2; D is possibly TRBD1 (5 bases). The CDR3 contains 12 residues. The germline CDR1 and CDR2 sequences are MNHGY and SVAAGI. V was pared by 5 bases and J by 8 bases, with 12 bases between. CDR3 sequence (DNA): TGTGCCAGCAGTAGACAAGGGGAAGGCTACACCTTC. Translated, it gives CASSRQGEGYTF.

The J gene is TRBJ2-1, the V gene TRBV7-9, with 13 bases identical to TRBD2. This CDR3 is built from 17 residues. The V and J ends lost 5 bases and 7 bases, in that order; junction bases with no gene match: 11. The germline V gene encodes CDR1 SEHNR and CDR2 FQNEAQ (reference sequence). The CDR3 DNA sequence: TGTGCCAGCAGCCCCCGACTAGCGGGGGGAGTCAGGAATGAGCAGTTCTTC. Its translation: CASSPRLAGGVRNEQFF.

This sequence joins TRBV5-4 and TRBJ1-6, with a weak D call TRBD1 (5 bases). Germline assignment: CDR1 SGHNT and CDR2 YYREEE (reference sequence). The CDR3 sequence is 15 residues long. Trimming shortened V by 0 bases and J by 6 bases, and 10 bases separated the two germline ends. The CDR3 sequence: CASSLADRPNSPLHF. CDR3 DNA: TGTGCCAGCAGCTTGGCTGACAGACCTAATTCACCCCTCCACTTT.

V and J are TRBV2 and TRBJ1-1, with 7 bases identical to TRBD1. CDR1 SNHLY and CDR2 FYNNEI come from the germline V gene. The CDR3 covers 14 residues. Trimming at V came to 5 bases and at J to 10 bases, leaving 13 bases not matched to a gene. The CDR3 DNA sequence: TGTGCCAGCAGTTACGGACAGGCCACCGACGTAGCTTTCTTT. Translation gives CASSYGQATDVAFF. The full variable domain, with the rest looked up from reference TRBV2 and TRBJ1-1, is EPEVTQTPSHQVTQMGQEVILRCVPISNHLYFYWYRQILGQKVEFLVSFYNNEISEKSEIFDDQFSVERPDGSNFTLKIRSTKLEDSAMYFCASSYGQATDVAFFGQGTRLTVV.

The genes are TRBV7-8 and TRBJ1-2; 8 positions agree with TRBD1. The CDR3 sequence is 16 residues long. Germline CDR1 is SGHVS and CDR2 is FQNEAQ. The V and J ends lost 4 bases and 1 base, in that order; junction bases with no gene match: 8. The CDR3 coding sequence is TGTGCCAGCAGCTCTTCCCGGGACAGGAGTAACTATGGCTACACCTTC. It is translated as CASSSSRDRSNYGYTF.

This rearrangement joins TRBV6-2 or TRBV6-3 to TRBJ1-6; no clear D. Between the trimmed V and J ends, which lost 2 bases and 8 bases, there was a span of 7 bases. Germline loops: CDR1 MNHEY, CDR2 SVGEGT. CDR3 size: 13 residues. The CDR3 here is CASSYEADSPLHF. The CDR3 DNA follows: TGTGCCAGCAGTTACGAGGCGGATTCACCCCTCCACTTT.

This clone was recorded only once. The rearrangement links TRBV15 to TRBJ1-2; TRBD1 aligns across 7 bases. Germline loops: CDR1 LNHNV, CDR2 YYDKDF (reference sequence). The length of the CDR3 is 14 residues. J was trimmed by 4 bases and V by 1 base; bases with no gene match: 3. The CDR3 bases are TGTGCCACCAGCAGAGGGGACAGCAGCTATGGCTACACCTTC. Encoded protein: CATSRGDSSYGYTF.